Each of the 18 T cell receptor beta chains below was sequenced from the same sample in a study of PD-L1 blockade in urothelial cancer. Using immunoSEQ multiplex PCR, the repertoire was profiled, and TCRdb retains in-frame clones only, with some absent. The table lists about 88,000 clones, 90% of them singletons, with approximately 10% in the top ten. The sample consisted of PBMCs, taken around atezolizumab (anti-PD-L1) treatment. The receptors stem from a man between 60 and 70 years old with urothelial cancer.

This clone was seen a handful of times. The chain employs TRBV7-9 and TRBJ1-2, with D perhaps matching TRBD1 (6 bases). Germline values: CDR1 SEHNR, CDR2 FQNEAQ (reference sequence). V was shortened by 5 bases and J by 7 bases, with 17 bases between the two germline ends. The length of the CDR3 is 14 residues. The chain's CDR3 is CASSRPTGQSGYTF. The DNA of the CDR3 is TGTGCCAGCAGCAGACCTACGGGACAAAGTGGCTACACCTTC.

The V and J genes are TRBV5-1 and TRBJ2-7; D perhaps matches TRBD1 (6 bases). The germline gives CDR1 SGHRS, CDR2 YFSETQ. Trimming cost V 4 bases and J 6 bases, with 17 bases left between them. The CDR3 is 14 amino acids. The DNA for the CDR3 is TGCGCCAGCAGCCCGGCGGTCAGGGGTCCCGAGCAGTACTTC. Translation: CASSPAVRGPEQYF.

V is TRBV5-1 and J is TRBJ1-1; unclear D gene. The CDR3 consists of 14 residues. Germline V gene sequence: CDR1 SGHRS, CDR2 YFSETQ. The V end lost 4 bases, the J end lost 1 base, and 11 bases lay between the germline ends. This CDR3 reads CASSAARRNTEAFF. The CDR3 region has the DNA TGCGCCAGCAGCGCCGCCCGGAGGAACACTGAAGCTTTCTTT.

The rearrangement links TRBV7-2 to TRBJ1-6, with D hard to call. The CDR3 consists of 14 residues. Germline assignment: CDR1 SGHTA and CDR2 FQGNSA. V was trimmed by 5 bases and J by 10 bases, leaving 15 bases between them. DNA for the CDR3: TGTGCCAGCAGCGACGCCGGTTTCGGGTCACCCCTCCACTTT. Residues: CASSDAGFGSPLHF.

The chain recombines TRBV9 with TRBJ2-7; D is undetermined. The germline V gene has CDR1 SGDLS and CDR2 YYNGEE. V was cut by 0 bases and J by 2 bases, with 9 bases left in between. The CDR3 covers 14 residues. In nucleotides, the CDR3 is TGTGCCAGCAGCGTAGACTTGTTCACCTACGAGCAGTACTTC. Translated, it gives CASSVDLFTYEQYF.

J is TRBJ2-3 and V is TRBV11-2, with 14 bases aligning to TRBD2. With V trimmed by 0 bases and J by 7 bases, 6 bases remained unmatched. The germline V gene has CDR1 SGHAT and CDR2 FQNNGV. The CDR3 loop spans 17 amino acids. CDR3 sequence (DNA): TGTGCCAGCAGCTTAGAGTTGGGACTAGCGGGGGTCAATACGCAGTATTTT. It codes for CASSLELGLAGVNTQYF.

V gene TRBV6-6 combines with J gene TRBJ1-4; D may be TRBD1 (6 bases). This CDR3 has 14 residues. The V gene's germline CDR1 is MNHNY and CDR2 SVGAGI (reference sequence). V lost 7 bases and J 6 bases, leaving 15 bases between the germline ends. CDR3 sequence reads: CASIDGQRHEKLFF. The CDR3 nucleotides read TGTGCCAGCATTGACGGACAGAGACATGAAAAACTGTTTTTT.

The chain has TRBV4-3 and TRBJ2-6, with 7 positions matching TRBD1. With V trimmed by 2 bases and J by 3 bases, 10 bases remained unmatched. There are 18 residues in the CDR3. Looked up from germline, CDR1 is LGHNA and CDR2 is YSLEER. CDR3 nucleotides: TGCGCCAGCAGCCAATTGGGACAGCATGGGGATGGGGCCAACGTCCTGACTTTC. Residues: CASSQLGQHGDGANVLTF.

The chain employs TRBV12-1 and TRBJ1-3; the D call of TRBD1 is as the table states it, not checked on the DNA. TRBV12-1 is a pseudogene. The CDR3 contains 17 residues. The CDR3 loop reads CASSSGDRGRSGNTIYF. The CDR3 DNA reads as TGTGCCAGCAGCTCAGGGGACAGGGGACGCTCTGGAAACACCATATATTTT.

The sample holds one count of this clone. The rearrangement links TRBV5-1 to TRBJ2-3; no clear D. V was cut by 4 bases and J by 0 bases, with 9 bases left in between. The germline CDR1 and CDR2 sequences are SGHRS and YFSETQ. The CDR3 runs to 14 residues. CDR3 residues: CASSAETSTDTQYF. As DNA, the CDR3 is TGCGCCAGCAGCGCCGAGACTAGCACAGATACGCAGTATTTT.

The CDR3, as DNA: TGTGCCAGCAGTCGAAGCGCAGGGCTAACTGAAGCTTTCTTT. Its translation: CASSRSAGLTEAFF. This chain links TRBV7-2 with TRBJ1-1; tentative D call: TRBD1 (5 bases). Trimming pared 6 bases from V and 5 bases from J, leaving 16 bases between. CDR1 and CDR2 from the germline V gene are SGHTA and FQGNSA. The CDR3 has 14 residues.

CDR3 bases: TGTGCCAGCAGCTTGGTAGCGGGACCGTCCTACGAGCAGTACTTC. Translated, it gives CASSLVAGPSYEQYF. The chain has TRBV5-8 and TRBJ2-7; 8 bases are shared with TRBD2. CDR1 is SGHTS and CDR2 is YDEGEE in the germline V gene. The CDR3 has 15 amino acids. The V gene end was trimmed by 0 bases and the J gene end by 1 base; junction bases not matched to a gene: 3.

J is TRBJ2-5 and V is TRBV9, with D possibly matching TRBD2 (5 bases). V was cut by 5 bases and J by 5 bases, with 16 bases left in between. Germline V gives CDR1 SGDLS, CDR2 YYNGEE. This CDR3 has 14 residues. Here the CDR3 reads CASSEGQSVETQYF. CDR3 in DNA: TGTGCCAGCAGTGAGGGCCAGTCAGTCGAGACCCAGTACTTC.

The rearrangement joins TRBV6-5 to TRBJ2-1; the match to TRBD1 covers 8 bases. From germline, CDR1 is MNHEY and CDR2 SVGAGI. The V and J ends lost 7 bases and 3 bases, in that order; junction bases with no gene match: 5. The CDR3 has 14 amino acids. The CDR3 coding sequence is TGTGCCAGCACCGCAGGGGGCGGCTACAATGAGCAGTTCTTC. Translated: CASTAGGGYNEQFF.

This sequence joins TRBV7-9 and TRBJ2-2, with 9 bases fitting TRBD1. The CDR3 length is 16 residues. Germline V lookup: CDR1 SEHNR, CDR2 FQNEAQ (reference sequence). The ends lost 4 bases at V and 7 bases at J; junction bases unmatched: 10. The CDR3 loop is CASSSTGGGVDGELFF. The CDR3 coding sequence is TGTGCCAGCAGCTCAACAGGGGGCGGCGTAGACGGGGAGCTGTTTTTT.

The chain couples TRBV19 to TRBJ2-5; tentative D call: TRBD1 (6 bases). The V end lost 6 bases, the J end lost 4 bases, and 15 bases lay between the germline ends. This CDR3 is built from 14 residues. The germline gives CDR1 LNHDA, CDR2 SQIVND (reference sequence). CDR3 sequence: CASSSRGVGETQYF. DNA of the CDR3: TGTGCCAGTAGCTCCAGGGGAGTGGGAGAGACCCAGTACTTC.

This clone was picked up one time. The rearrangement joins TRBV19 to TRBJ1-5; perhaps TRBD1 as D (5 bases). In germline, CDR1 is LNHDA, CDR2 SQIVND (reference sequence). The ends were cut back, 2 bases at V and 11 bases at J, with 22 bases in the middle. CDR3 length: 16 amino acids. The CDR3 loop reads CASSIKLDSPEMAQHF. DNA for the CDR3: TGTGCCAGTAGTATAAAACTCGACAGCCCCGAAATGGCCCAGCATTTT.

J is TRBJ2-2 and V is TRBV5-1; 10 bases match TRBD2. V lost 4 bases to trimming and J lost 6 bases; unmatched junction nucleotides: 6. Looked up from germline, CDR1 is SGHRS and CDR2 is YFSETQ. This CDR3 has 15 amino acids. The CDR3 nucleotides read TGCGCCAGCAGCATCGGACTAGCGGACGCCGGGGAGCTGTTTTTT. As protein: CASSIGLADAGELFF.